The rows below give T cell receptor beta chains drawn from one sample of a study of T cells expressing NK-cell markers. TCRdb re-analyzed the 5' RACE reads; it lists each CDR3 protein once, without DNA. The sample holds 440,000 or so distinct CDR3 sequences. Sequenced: blood T cells: a sorted CD56 or NKG2C T cell subset, CD4+ or CD8+ T cells, or bulk PBMC T cells (not recorded which). All receptors derive from a woman aged 18 to 75 in good health. Both conserved end residues are part of each CDR3.

>TRBJ2-3|TRBV20-1|16
CSARKSSGSYADTQYF
>TRBJ2-3|TRBV5-1|14
CASSPPRNTDTQYF
>TRBJ2-1|TRBV5-6|15
CASSISSTTYNEQFF
>TRBJ2-6|TRBV5-1|16
CASNWDSTSGANVLTF
>TRBJ2-1|TRBV4-2|18
CASSQDGPGLAGSNEQFF
>TRBJ1-6|TRBV7-2|15
CASSLRDSYNSPLHF
>TRBJ2-2|TRBV12-3/TRBV12-4|17
CASRPQQGATDTGELFF
>TRBJ2-7|TRBV2|13
CATLPAVSGEQYF
>TRBJ2-1|TRBV27|15
CASSLGQHSYNEQFF
>TRBJ2-5|TRBV2|13
CASSVAGEETQYF
>TRBJ2-3|TRBV12-3/TRBV12-4|14
CASSPPGEMDTQYF
>TRBJ2-5|TRBV12-3/TRBV12-4|14
CASSSGQYQETQYF
>TRBJ2-7|TRBV19|13
CASSRDRGNEQYF
>TRBJ2-5|TRBV7-2|14
CASSFVGYQETQYF
>TRBJ2-1|TRBV5-1|17
CASSEGGLPNTYNEQFF
>TRBJ2-7|TRBV18|14
CASSPLRTASEQYF